One T cell receptor (beta chain) is described in this entry. Its antigen is not known. The sample originates from a study of blood T cells in healthy people across ages. Study findings and constraints: There were more naive CD4+ cells and higher diversity in long-lived donors than in aged donors. Older age went with lower TCR beta diversity per million T cells, in a roughly linear way. Any changes in expanded clonotypes were possibly confounded, as donor CMV status remained unknown.

Together with a sample-barcoded 5' primer, a J-beta primer mix was included in a second PCR lasting roughly 6 to 12 cycles. Each of the cDNA molecules was tagged by a template-switch adaptor with 12 random nucleotides. TCRdb analysed the 5' RACE reads with MiXCR anew, one entry per CDR3 protein. The sample shows around 800,000 distinct CDR3 sequences, about a quarter of them seen only once. The germline CDR1 and CDR2 sequences are SQVTM and ANQGSEA. This CDR3 is built from 11 residues. Trimming shortened V by 3 bases and J by 6 bases, and 8 bases separated the two germline ends. These data were likewise used in another study, on T cells of mothers and their children.

The sequence came from a boy aged 5-17 years in good health. The sample was blood. The V call is TRBV29-1, the J call TRBJ1-1; no definite D call. CDR3 DNA: TGCAGCGTTGAGTACAGACCTGAAGCTTTCTTT. Its protein is CSVEYRPEAFF.